This T cell receptor beta chain was identified during a study of immune characterization of retroperitoneal liposarcoma. A single record per CDR3 protein comes from TCRdb applying MiXCR to the PCR reads. The sample has a few thousand distinct CDR3 sequences, about 45% seen once. CDR1 MNHEY and CDR2 SMNVEV come from the germline V gene (reference sequence). The length of the CDR3 is 16 residues. This TCR came from a male donor with retroperitoneal liposarcoma. The chain combines TRBV27 with TRBJ2-1, with 12 nucleotides matching TRBD2. The J call may be in error: the DNA end matches TRBJ2-7 better. The sequenced sample was tumor tissue. CDR3 DNA sequence: TGTGCCAGCAGCCCTTGGACTAGCGGGGCGAGCAATGAGCAGTACTTC. It specifies CASSPWTSGASNEQYF.